The entry below gives a single TCR beta chain sequence along with its context. This record belongs to a study of T cell responses to AZD1222 COVID-19 vaccine. Method: immunoSEQ multiplex PCR; TCRdb's copy keeps in-frame clones and lacks some. Of roughly 150,000 clones listed, around 90% were seen once; the top ten hold approximately 1.5%. The CDR3 covers 14 residues. CDR1 and CDR2 (germline): MRHNA, SNTAGT. The junction had 6 bases not matched to a gene; V was cut back by 6 bases and J by 4 bases. The receptor was derived from an adult in good health. This material consisted of peripheral blood, taken on day 0 of AZD1222 vaccination. The chain carries TRBV6-4 and TRBJ2-1; 7 bases are shared with TRBD1. CDR3 bases: TGTGCCAGCAGCCCCGGGGACAGTTACAATGAGCAGTTCTTC. It specifies CASSPGDSYNEQFF.